One sample yielded the 31 T cell receptor beta chains listed below, sequenced in a study of blood T cell repertoires in COVID-19. The method was immunoSEQ multiplex PCR; TCRdb's version includes in-frame clones alone and lacks a portion of them. The sample holds roughly 200,000 clones, less than 85% seen once. Sequencing was carried out using PBMCs or T cells enriched from blood (not recorded which). These TCRs come from a man in his forties who had recovered from COVID-19.

This clone was seen a handful of times. The chain carries TRBV2 and TRBJ2-7, with D tentatively TRBD1 (6 bases). Deletions cut 8 bases from V and 6 bases from J, with 17 bases between. The CDR3 covers 13 residues. CDR1 is SNHLY and CDR2 is FYNNEI in the germline V gene. CDR3 in DNA: TGTGCCAGCGGGATAACAGGGCAGGGCGAGCAGTACTTC. Translated, it gives CASGITGQGEQYF.

V and J are TRBV28 and TRBJ1-1; no clear D gene. Germline V CDR1 and CDR2: MDHEN, SYDVKM. Trimming took 2 bases from V and 1 from J, leaving 5 bases between them. The length of the CDR3 is 13 residues. CDR3 sequence: CASSLRQNTEAFF. In DNA, the CDR3 is TGTGCCAGCAGTTTAAGACAGAACACTGAAGCTTTCTTT.

This clone was counted a few times. The V call is TRBV7-2, the J call TRBJ1-4; possibly TRBD1 for D (5 bases). The CDR3 sequence is 16 residues long. Per the germline V gene, CDR1 is SGHTA and CDR2 is FQGNSA. V dropped 2 bases and J dropped 5 bases, with 15 bases sitting between them. The CDR3 region is CASSLNSGVINEKLFF. CDR3 sequence (DNA): TGTGCCAGCAGCTTAAATTCGGGGGTGATAAATGAAAAACTGTTTTTT.

As DNA, the CDR3 is TGTGCCAGCAGTTTAACTAACACCGGGGAGCTGTTTTTT. The encoded protein is CASSLTNTGELFF. The chain employs TRBV27 and TRBJ2-2; unclear D gene. Deletions cut 2 bases from V and 2 bases from J, with 3 bases between. CDR3 length equals 13 residues. Germline-derived CDR1 and CDR2 are MNHEY and SMNVEV (reference sequence).

The chain is built from TRBV29-1 and TRBJ1-4, with D unresolved. Trimming stripped 4 bases from V and 7 bases from J, with 13 bases between. Germline CDR1 and CDR2: SQVTM and ANQGSEA. The CDR3 consists of 13 residues. This chain's CDR3 is CSVASRGFEKLFF. The CDR3 nucleotides read TGCAGCGTTGCCTCACGGGGATTTGAAAAACTGTTTTTT.

This chain links TRBV2 with TRBJ1-4, with 7 nucleotides matching TRBD1. Germline V gene lookup returns CDR1 SNHLY and CDR2 FYNNEI. The CDR3 is 15 amino acids. V lost 5 bases to trimming and J lost 4 bases; unmatched junction nucleotides: 7. The CDR3 spells CASSSQTGSNEKLFF. CDR3 in DNA: TGTGCCAGCAGTTCCCAGACAGGGAGTAATGAAAAACTGTTTTTT.

Written as DNA, the CDR3 is TGTGCCAGCAGCCGGACAGGCAATCAGCCCCAGCATTTT. Residues: CASSRTGNQPQHF. The chain recombines TRBV12-3 or TRBV12-4 with TRBJ1-5; TRBD1 is a possible D gene (6 bases). CDR3 length: 13 amino acids. The germline V and J ends were trimmed by 6 bases and 2 bases, with 8 bases remaining between them.

The chain recombines TRBV18 with TRBJ1-1; D call uncertain. Looked up from germline, CDR1 is KGHSH and CDR2 is LQKENI. Trimming shortened V by 2 bases and J by 1 base, and 8 bases separated the two germline ends. The CDR3 has 14 amino acids. CDR3 sequence reads: CASSPSERNTEAFF. The CDR3 coding sequence is TGTGCCAGCTCACCATCGGAGAGGAACACTGAAGCTTTCTTT.

The V and J genes are TRBV7-9 and TRBJ2-7; no clear D. The CDR3 is made up of 13 amino acids. Germline assignment: CDR1 SEHNR and CDR2 FQNEAQ (reference sequence). Trimming removed 5 bases from V and 4 bases from J, with 12 bases in between. CDR3 in DNA: TGTGCCAGCAGCCCGGGTGCCGGTTACGAGCAGTACTTC. This sequence encodes CASSPGAGYEQYF.

The genes are TRBV5-1 and TRBJ2-2, with TRBD2 as a possible D gene (6 bases). V was trimmed by 4 bases and J by 6 bases, leaving 16 bases between them. Germline assignment: CDR1 SGHRS and CDR2 YFSETQ. This CDR3 contains 15 residues. This CDR3 reads CASSPGLGGSGELFF. As DNA, the CDR3 is TGCGCCAGCAGCCCGGGTCTAGGAGGGTCCGGGGAGCTGTTTTTT.

J is TRBJ1-1 and V is TRBV19, with D unclear. The germline V gene has CDR1 LNHDA and CDR2 SQIVND (reference sequence). This CDR3 comprises 14 residues. V lost 0 bases, J lost 5 bases, and 10 bases lay in between. This chain's CDR3 is CASSIDLSGTEAFF. The CDR3 DNA reads as TGTGCCAGTAGTATAGATCTGTCGGGGACTGAAGCTTTCTTT.

V and J are TRBV6-4 and TRBJ1-2; 7 bases match TRBD1. The CDR3 spans 13 residues. V dropped 5 bases and J dropped 7; count of bases not matched to a gene: 7. The germline V gene has CDR1 MRHNA and CDR2 SNTAGT. In DNA form, the CDR3 reads TGTGCCAGCAGTCCGACAGGGTATGGTGGCTACACCTTC. Translating it yields CASSPTGYGGYTF.

The genes are TRBV18 and TRBJ2-1; D is perhaps TRBD2 (6 bases). This CDR3 spans 16 amino acids. Trimming took 4 bases from V and 0 from J, leaving 13 bases between them. Germline-derived CDR1 and CDR2 are KGHSH and LQKENI. CDR3 bases: TGTGCCAGCTCACTCTCGGCGGGGAGCTCCTACAATGAGCAGTTCTTC. This translates into CASSLSAGSSYNEQFF.

The rearrangement links TRBV9 to TRBJ2-4; a possible D gene is TRBD2 (6 bases). Germline assignment: CDR1 SGDLS and CDR2 YYNGEE. The CDR3 covers 15 residues. The V gene lost 0 bases and the J gene lost 1 base, with 8 bases spanning the gap. CDR3: CASSVAAGAKNIQYF. CDR3 sequence (DNA): TGTGCCAGCAGCGTAGCTGCGGGGGCCAAAAACATTCAGTACTTC.

V and J are TRBV14 and TRBJ2-7; the match to TRBD1 covers 7 bases. V trimming: 1 base; J trimming: 6 bases; junction bases outside the gene matches: 3. Germline V gene sequence: CDR1 SGHDN, CDR2 FVKESK. The CDR3 runs to 13 residues. CDR3 in amino acids: CASSQGNRGEQYF. CDR3 nucleotide sequence: TGTGCCAGCAGCCAAGGAAACAGGGGCGAGCAGTACTTC.

This clone showed up just a few times. The chain is built from TRBV5-6 and TRBJ1-1, with a tentative D call TRBD1 (5 bases). The CDR3 spans 17 residues. The germline V and J ends were trimmed by 1 base and 1 base, with 17 bases remaining between them. Germline loops: CDR1 SGHDT, CDR2 YYEEEE. The CDR3 here is CASSLYSDSNPNTEAFF. Here the CDR3 DNA reads TGTGCCAGCAGCTTGTATTCCGACAGCAACCCGAACACTGAAGCTTTCTTT.

The rearrangement links TRBV19 to TRBJ2-7; 10 bases line up with TRBD2. J gave up 3 bases and V 5 bases, and 19 bases lay outside the gene matches. The V gene's germline CDR1 is LNHDA and CDR2 SQIVND (reference sequence). This CDR3 is 19 amino acids long. For the CDR3, the DNA is TGTGCCAGTAGTCCTCGGACAGGGCTAGCGGGAGAGAGGGGCTACGAGCAGTACTTC. Its protein product is CASSPRTGLAGERGYEQYF.

The V and J genes are TRBV2 and TRBJ2-1; 7 bases are a match to TRBD2. V dropped 8 bases and J dropped 10; count of bases not matched to a gene: 11. Germline lookup yields CDR1 SNHLY and CDR2 FYNNEI. This CDR3 has 13 amino acids. The CDR3 nucleotides read TGTGCCAGCGGGGCGGGAGTCCCCAACGAGCAGTTCTTC. This sequence encodes CASGAGVPNEQFF.

V usage is TRBV7-2 and J usage is TRBJ2-2, with 9 bases fitting TRBD2. In germline, CDR1 is SGHTA, CDR2 FQGNSA. The length of the CDR3 is 14 residues. V was clipped by 6 bases and J by 6 bases; unmatched bases: 5. CDR3 nucleotide sequence: TGTGCCAGCAGAGCAATAGCGGGAGCCGGGGAGCTGTTTTTT. Protein product: CASRAIAGAGELFF.

V and J are TRBV4-3 and TRBJ2-7; D is unresolved. Trimming took 0 bases from V and 0 from J, leaving 6 bases between them. The CDR3 is 14 residues long. Germline V gene data show CDR1 as LGHNA and CDR2 as YSLEER. CDR3 DNA: TGCGCCAGCAGCCAAGACTGGCCCTCCTACGAGCAGTACTTC. It yields the protein CASSQDWPSYEQYF.

This clone was seen a few times. V usage is TRBV29-1 and J usage is TRBJ1-1; 9 nucleotides line up with TRBD1. This CDR3 region has 14 residues. Unmatched junction bases numbered 11, after V lost 8 bases and J lost 4 bases. CDR1 and CDR2 (germline): SQVTM, ANQGSEA. CDR3 in amino acids: CSFWTGEGATEAFF. The CDR3, as DNA: TGCAGCTTCTGGACAGGGGAAGGGGCCACTGAAGCTTTCTTT. Complete variable domain (other parts from reference TRBV29-1 and TRBJ1-1): SAVISQKPSRDICQRGTSLTIQCQVDSQVTMMFWYRQQPGQSLTLIATANQGSEATYESGFVIDKFPISRPNLTFSTLTVSNMSPEDSSIYLCSFWTGEGATEAFFGQGTRLTVV.

In nucleotides, the CDR3 is TGCAGCGAGTCATTTCCGGTTTTGAACACTGAAGCTTTCTTT. Its protein product is CSESFPVLNTEAFF. The J gene is TRBJ1-1, the V gene TRBV29-1; D is undetermined. This CDR3 spans 14 amino acids. V lost 7 bases and J 0 bases, leaving 15 bases between the germline ends. The germline V gene encodes CDR1 SQVTM and CDR2 ANQGSEA.

The V call is TRBV24-1, the J call TRBJ2-7; 9 bases are shared with TRBD2. Per germline, CDR1 KGHDR and CDR2 SFDVKD. The CDR3 runs 15 residues. Unmatched junction bases numbered 8, after V lost 9 bases and J lost 0 bases. The CDR3 DNA is TGTGCCACCGGAGAGAGCGGGAGGCCCTCCTACGAGCAGTACTTC. Protein product: CATGESGRPSYEQYF.

The chain joins TRBV6-2 or TRBV6-3 to TRBJ2-2, with 8 nucleotides matching TRBD1. Germline CDR1 MNHEY, CDR2 SVGEGT. V trimming: 5 bases; J trimming: 4 bases; junction bases outside the gene matches: 9. This CDR3 region has 16 residues. This CDR3 reads CASSTSGGGRTGELFF. The DNA of the CDR3 is TGTGCCAGCAGTACTTCAGGGGGCGGACGCACCGGGGAGCTGTTTTTT.

The V call is TRBV6-5, the J call TRBJ2-7; 10 bases fit TRBD1. In germline, CDR1 is MNHEY, CDR2 SVGAGI. Trimming removed 4 bases from V and 6 bases from J; junction bases left unmatched: 3. This CDR3 has 13 residues. CDR3 sequence: CASSSRDRGEQYF. In DNA, the CDR3 is TGTGCCAGCAGTTCTCGGGACAGGGGCGAGCAGTACTTC.

This rearrangement joins TRBV20-1 to TRBJ2-5, with 9 positions matching TRBD2. The germline V gene encodes CDR1 DFQATT and CDR2 SNEGSKA (reference sequence). This CDR3 spans 13 amino acids. Germline trimming cut 3 bases from V and 2 bases from J; bases unmatched to any gene: 1. CDR3 nucleotides: TGCAGTGCTAGTCTAGCGGGGCAAGAGACCCAGTACTTC. As protein: CSASLAGQETQYF.

There are many counts of this clone. The genes are TRBV7-4 and TRBJ2-2, with TRBD1 matching over 7 bases. CDR3 length: 15 amino acids. V lost 2 bases, J lost 0 bases, and 0 bases stayed unmatched. Per the germline V gene, CDR1 is SGHVT and CDR2 is SQSDAQ. CDR3 protein: CASSLQGANTGELFF. In DNA, the CDR3 is TGTGCCAGCAGCTTACAGGGGGCGAACACCGGGGAGCTGTTTTTT.

The rearrangement links TRBV6-2 or TRBV6-3 to TRBJ2-7; D ambiguous. Germline lookup yields CDR1 MNHEY and CDR2 SVGEGT. This CDR3 is built from 13 residues. Trimming took off 6 bases at V and 0 bases at J, with 9 bases between the two ends. CDR3 DNA sequence: TGTGCCAGCAGCCCCGCAGGCTCCTACGAGCAGTACTTC. Its translation: CASSPAGSYEQYF.

The rearrangement links TRBV11-2 to TRBJ2-1, with 7 bases that match TRBD2. Germline lookup yields CDR1 SGHAT and CDR2 FQNNGV. This CDR3 spans 14 amino acids. Trimming removed 8 bases from V and 7 bases from J; junction bases left unmatched: 11. The CDR3 DNA is TGTGCCAGCGGTGATGGAGGGGACTATAATGAGCAGTTCTTC. The encoded protein is CASGDGGDYNEQFF. Filled out from reference TRBV11-2 and TRBJ2-1, the complete variable domain reads EAGVAQSPRYKIIEKRQSVAFWCNPISGHATLYWYQQILGQGPKLLIQFQNNGVVDDSQLPKDRFSAERLKGVDSTLKIQPAKLEDSAVYLCASGDGGDYNEQFFGPGTRLTVL.

The CDR3 protein is CASSSGQVYQETQYF. DNA for the CDR3: TGTGCCAGCAGCTCCGGACAGGTCTACCAAGAGACCCAGTACTTC. The V call is TRBV6-5, the J call TRBJ2-5, with 7 bases fitting TRBD1. Germline CDR1 reads MNHEY; CDR2 reads SVGAGI. Trimming at V came to 6 bases and at J to 0 bases, leaving 7 bases not matched to a gene. This CDR3 is 15 amino acids long.

V gene TRBV14 combines with J gene TRBJ2-1; 8 positions match TRBD2. Germline V CDR1 and CDR2: SGHDN, FVKESK. This CDR3 contains 14 residues. Germline trimming cut 1 base from V and 9 bases from J; bases unmatched to any gene: 5. CDR3 region: CASSQAGRVGEQFF. CDR3 DNA sequence: TGTGCCAGCAGCCAAGCCGGGAGGGTGGGTGAGCAGTTCTTC.